This is a list of T cell receptor beta chains from one sample in a study of shared clonotypes between healthy human individuals. The assay was immunoSEQ multiplex PCR, and TCRdb's table has in-frame clones only and misses some. The table lists under 2,000,000 clones, approximately 94% of them singletons. Material: naive CD8+ T cells sorted from blood. Source of these receptors: a man aged 18-30 years in good health. The CDR3 runs from the conserved cysteine through the conserved F or W. A D gene is named only where the DNA matches it firmly. The size field is filled for only some rows; it gives once, few, many or a size class.

j_gene: TRBJ2-5; abundance: -; d_gene: -; v_gene: TRBV27; CDR3aa: CASSLRPFQETQYF; CDR3nt: TGTGCCAGCAGTTTACGGCCGTTCCAAGAGACCCAGTACTTC
j_gene: TRBJ2-2; abundance: -; d_gene: TRBD2; v_gene: TRBV5-4; CDR3aa: CASSRHLSGEHTGELFF; CDR3nt: TGTGCCAGCAGCCGTCATCTGAGCGGGGAACACACCGGGGAGCTGTTTTTT
j_gene: TRBJ2-3; abundance: -; d_gene: TRBD2; v_gene: TRBV9; CDR3aa: CASGWTSGGSSTDTQYF; CDR3nt: TGTGCCAGCGGTTGGACTAGCGGGGGCTCTAGCACAGATACGCAGTATTTT
j_gene: TRBJ1-2; abundance: once; d_gene: -; v_gene: TRBV19; CDR3aa: CASSIDGTVDYGYTF; CDR3nt: TGTGCCAGTAGTATAGACGGAACTGTGGACTATGGCTACACCTTC
j_gene: TRBJ2-3; abundance: -; d_gene: -; v_gene: TRBV7-2; CDR3aa: CASSLISNTDTQYF; CDR3nt: TGTGCCAGCAGCTTAATTTCCAACACAGATACGCAGTATTTT
j_gene: TRBJ1-3; abundance: -; d_gene: -; v_gene: TRBV4-1; CDR3aa: CASSQAVPGNTIYF; CDR3nt: TGCGCCAGCAGCCAAGCGGTACCTGGAAACACCATATATTTT
j_gene: TRBJ2-7; abundance: -; d_gene: -; v_gene: TRBV4-1; CDR3aa: CASSGAGGDEQYF; CDR3nt: TGCGCCAGCAGCGGCGCCGGGGGCGACGAGCAGTACTTC
j_gene: TRBJ2-2; abundance: -; d_gene: -; v_gene: TRBV7-2; CDR3aa: CASSLALPGGELFF; CDR3nt: TGTGCCAGCAGCTTAGCTTTACCTGGCGGGGAGCTGTTTTTT
j_gene: TRBJ2-5; abundance: -; d_gene: TRBD1; v_gene: TRBV5-1; CDR3aa: CASSYTTGGYVPIQETQYF; CDR3nt: TGCGCCAGCAGCTACACGACAGGGGGCTATGTCCCAATCCAAGAGACCCAGTACTTC
j_gene: TRBJ2-2; abundance: -; d_gene: TRBD2; v_gene: TRBV5-4; CDR3aa: CASSSWTSGRGAGELFF; CDR3nt: TGTGCCAGCAGCTCCTGGACTAGCGGGAGGGGTGCCGGGGAGCTGTTTTTT
j_gene: TRBJ2-2; abundance: once; d_gene: TRBD1; v_gene: TRBV6-1; CDR3aa: CASRTGTGDTGELFF; CDR3nt: TGTGCCAGCCGAACCGGGACAGGGGACACCGGGGAGCTGTTTTTT
j_gene: TRBJ2-2; abundance: -; d_gene: TRBD2; v_gene: TRBV7-2; CDR3aa: CASSALGTSGYTGELFF; CDR3nt: TGTGCCAGCAGCGCACTCGGGACTAGCGGATACACCGGGGAGCTGTTTTTT
j_gene: TRBJ2-7; abundance: -; d_gene: -; v_gene: TRBV5-1; CDR3aa: CASSFGTSYEQYF; CDR3nt: TGCGCCAGCAGCTTCGGCACTTCCTACGAGCAGTACTTC
j_gene: TRBJ2-1; abundance: -; d_gene: -; v_gene: TRBV11-2; CDR3aa: CASSLAAGMDEQFF; CDR3nt: TGTGCCAGCAGCTTAGCGGCAGGGATGGATGAGCAGTTCTTC
j_gene: TRBJ2-1; abundance: -; d_gene: TRBD2; v_gene: TRBV27; CDR3aa: CASRRTSGGYNEQFF; CDR3nt: TGTGCCAGCAGGCGGACTAGCGGGGGATACAATGAGCAGTTCTTC
j_gene: TRBJ2-5; abundance: -; d_gene: TRBD1; v_gene: TRBV28; CDR3aa: CATTRTGGGETQYF; CDR3nt: TGTGCCACCACCCGGACAGGGGGGGGAGAGACCCAGTACTTC
j_gene: TRBJ2-7; abundance: -; d_gene: -; v_gene: TRBV18; CDR3aa: CASSHGAYEQYF; CDR3nt: TGTGCCAGCTCCCACGGAGCCTACGAGCAGTACTTC
j_gene: TRBJ2-1; abundance: -; d_gene: -; v_gene: TRBV5-6; CDR3aa: CASSFRRGPSSYNEQFF; CDR3nt: TGTGCCAGCAGCTTTAGACGCGGTCCCAGCTCCTACAATGAGCAGTTCTTC
j_gene: TRBJ2-7; abundance: once; d_gene: -; v_gene: TRBV9; CDR3aa: CASSVDPTAYEQYF; CDR3nt: TGTGCCAGCAGCGTAGACCCCACAGCCTACGAGCAGTACTTC
j_gene: TRBJ1-5; abundance: -; d_gene: -; v_gene: TRBV6-1; CDR3aa: CASSEYKEALSNQPQHF; CDR3nt: TGTGCCAGCAGTGAATATAAGGAAGCCCTTAGCAATCAGCCCCAGCATTTT
j_gene: TRBJ2-5; abundance: -; d_gene: -; v_gene: TRBV5-6; CDR3aa: CASSLFVGETQYF; CDR3nt: TGTGCCAGCAGCTTGTTCGTCGGCGAGACCCAGTACTTC
j_gene: TRBJ2-1; abundance: -; d_gene: TRBD2; v_gene: TRBV7-6; CDR3aa: CASSLGMGLVSGRAYNEQFF; CDR3nt: TGTGCCAGCAGCTTAGGGATGGGGCTAGTATCCGGGAGGGCCTACAATGAGCAGTTCTTC
j_gene: TRBJ2-5; abundance: -; d_gene: TRBD2; v_gene: TRBV11-2; CDR3aa: CASSLDLWAGAPRETQYF; CDR3nt: TGTGCCAGCAGCTTAGATCTTTGGGCGGGAGCACCTCGGGAGACCCAGTACTTC
j_gene: TRBJ2-7; abundance: -; d_gene: TRBD1; v_gene: TRBV6-1; CDR3aa: CASSEWTGYEQYF; CDR3nt: TGTGCCAGCAGTGAATGGACAGGGTACGAGCAGTACTTC
j_gene: TRBJ1-3; abundance: -; d_gene: -; v_gene: TRBV5-6; CDR3aa: CASSLAASSSGNTIYF; CDR3nt: TGTGCCAGCAGCTTGGCAGCGTCCAGCTCTGGAAACACCATATATTTT
j_gene: TRBJ2-1; abundance: -; d_gene: -; v_gene: TRBV30; CDR3aa: CAWSPLGGASEQFF; CDR3nt: TGTGCCTGGAGCCCCCTGGGGGGGGCGAGTGAGCAGTTCTTC
j_gene: TRBJ1-3; abundance: -; d_gene: TRBD1; v_gene: TRBV2; CDR3aa: CASRGPGQGSVSGNTIYF; CDR3nt: TGTGCCAGCAGGGGCCCGGGACAGGGGTCTGTATCTGGAAACACCATATATTTT
j_gene: TRBJ2-3; abundance: -; d_gene: TRBD1; v_gene: TRBV5-1; CDR3aa: CASSLIPYDRAYSTDTQYF; CDR3nt: TGCGCCAGCAGCTTGATCCCTTATGACAGGGCCTATAGCACAGATACGCAGTATTTT
j_gene: TRBJ1-2; abundance: -; d_gene: -; v_gene: TRBV9; CDR3aa: CASSSLGGGYTF; CDR3nt: TGTGCCAGCAGCTCTCTAGGAGGAGGCTACACCTTC
j_gene: TRBJ1-2; abundance: -; d_gene: TRBD1; v_gene: TRBV30; CDR3aa: CACHLQGTTAYGYTF; CDR3nt: TGTGCCTGCCACCTACAGGGGACCACCGCCTATGGCTACACCTTC
j_gene: TRBJ2-3; abundance: -; d_gene: TRBD2; v_gene: TRBV11-2; CDR3aa: CASSLGVSGTDTQYF; CDR3nt: TGTGCCAGCAGCTTAGGGGTTAGCGGGACAGATACGCAGTATTTT
j_gene: TRBJ1-2; abundance: -; d_gene: -; v_gene: TRBV4-1; CDR3aa: CASSPGNLYGYTF; CDR3nt: TGCGCCAGCAGCCCCGGTAATCTCTATGGCTACACCTTC
j_gene: TRBJ2-7; abundance: -; d_gene: TRBD2; v_gene: TRBV4-3; CDR3aa: CASSQDHAGGRAYEQYF; CDR3nt: TGCGCCAGCAGCCAAGATCATGCGGGTGGGAGGGCCTACGAGCAGTACTTC
j_gene: TRBJ2-7; abundance: -; d_gene: TRBD1; v_gene: TRBV27; CDR3aa: CASSLRGLGYEQYF; CDR3nt: TGTGCCAGCAGTCTCAGGGGGCTAGGCTACGAGCAGTACTTC
j_gene: TRBJ2-3; abundance: once; d_gene: -; v_gene: TRBV6-4; CDR3aa: CASSDSTLDTQYF; CDR3nt: TGTGCCAGCAGTGACTCCACATTGGATACGCAGTATTTT
j_gene: TRBJ2-1; abundance: -; d_gene: -; v_gene: TRBV7-9; CDR3aa: CAMSTEYNEQFF; CDR3nt: TGTGCCATGTCCACAGAGTACAATGAGCAGTTCTTC
j_gene: TRBJ1-6; abundance: -; d_gene: -; v_gene: TRBV28; CDR3aa: CASSPFGGQSDSPLHF; CDR3nt: TGTGCCAGCAGCCCTTTCGGCGGGCAGTCTGATTCACCCCTCCACTTT
j_gene: TRBJ2-7; abundance: few; d_gene: -; v_gene: TRBV7-9; CDR3aa: CASSSTGTLPSF; CDR3nt: TGTGCCAGCAGCTCCACAGGGACACTTCCTAGCTTC
j_gene: TRBJ2-7; abundance: -; d_gene: TRBD2; v_gene: TRBV4-1; CDR3aa: CASSQGAGLATEQYF; CDR3nt: TGCGCCAGCAGCCAAGGTGCGGGACTAGCGACCGAGCAGTACTTC
j_gene: TRBJ1-4; abundance: once; d_gene: TRBD1; v_gene: TRBV9; CDR3aa: CASSPGGTENEKLFF; CDR3nt: TGTGCCAGCAGCCCAGGGGGGACAGAAAATGAAAAACTGTTTTTT
j_gene: TRBJ2-7; abundance: -; d_gene: -; v_gene: TRBV30; CDR3aa: CAWSSGGGYEQYF; CDR3nt: TGTGCCTGGAGTTCGGGGGGCGGCTACGAGCAGTACTTC
j_gene: TRBJ2-2; abundance: -; d_gene: -; v_gene: TRBV7-2; CDR3aa: CASSLIGRGNTGELFF; CDR3nt: TGTGCCAGCAGCTTAATCGGCAGGGGGAACACCGGGGAGCTGTTTTTT
j_gene: TRBJ1-2; abundance: -; d_gene: TRBD1; v_gene: TRBV11-2; CDR3aa: CASSRRDSYGYTF; CDR3nt: TGTGCCAGCAGCCGTAGGGACAGCTATGGCTACACCTTC
j_gene: TRBJ2-7; abundance: -; d_gene: -; v_gene: TRBV5-1; CDR3aa: CASSLKSEQYF; CDR3nt: TGCGCCAGCAGCTTGAAGAGCGAGCAGTACTTC
j_gene: TRBJ1-4; abundance: -; d_gene: TRBD1; v_gene: TRBV6-5; CDR3aa: CASSSGQVNEKLFF; CDR3nt: TGTGCCAGCAGTTCCGGACAGGTTAATGAAAAACTGTTTTTT
j_gene: TRBJ1-1; abundance: -; d_gene: -; v_gene: TRBV15; CDR3aa: CATSRGKGLDPAFF; CDR3nt: TGTGCCACCAGCAGAGGTAAAGGGTTGGACCCGGCTTTCTTT
j_gene: TRBJ2-1; abundance: -; d_gene: TRBD2; v_gene: TRBV7-3; CDR3aa: CASSPVAGGRNEQFF; CDR3nt: TGTGCCAGCAGCCCCGTAGCGGGGGGGCGGAATGAGCAGTTCTTC
j_gene: TRBJ2-7; abundance: -; d_gene: -; v_gene: TRBV11-2; CDR3aa: CASSLMVGGAGEQYF; CDR3nt: TGTGCCAGCAGCTTAATGGTGGGTGGGGCGGGAGAGCAGTACTTC
j_gene: TRBJ1-2; abundance: once; d_gene: -; v_gene: TRBV25-1; CDR3aa: CASSEFGEGDYGYTF; CDR3nt: TGTGCCAGCAGTGAATTCGGGGAGGGGGACTATGGCTACACCTTC
j_gene: TRBJ2-3; abundance: -; d_gene: -; v_gene: TRBV2; CDR3aa: CASSVSGADTQYF; CDR3nt: TGTGCCAGCAGTGTCTCAGGGGCAGATACGCAGTATTTT
j_gene: TRBJ2-4; abundance: once; d_gene: TRBD1; v_gene: TRBV11-3; CDR3aa: CASSLGTDRVGNIQYF; CDR3nt: TGTGCCAGCAGCTTAGGGACTGACAGGGTTGGGAACATTCAGTACTTC
j_gene: TRBJ2-7; abundance: -; d_gene: -; v_gene: TRBV5-1; CDR3aa: CASSFATASYEQYF; CDR3nt: TGCGCCAGCAGCTTCGCGACAGCTTCCTACGAGCAGTACTTC
j_gene: TRBJ2-7; abundance: -; d_gene: -; v_gene: TRBV27; CDR3aa: CASSVGGRQEQYF; CDR3nt: TGTGCCAGCAGTGTAGGGGGGCGTCAGGAGCAGTACTTC
j_gene: TRBJ2-5; abundance: -; d_gene: -; v_gene: TRBV2; CDR3aa: CASSVDGTQYF; CDR3nt: TGTGCCAGCAGTGTGGACGGGACCCAGTACTTC
j_gene: TRBJ2-7; abundance: -; d_gene: -; v_gene: TRBV4-3; CDR3aa: CASSQDERGYEQYF; CDR3nt: TGCGCCAGCAGCCAAGATGAGAGGGGGTACGAGCAGTACTTC
j_gene: TRBJ1-2; abundance: -; d_gene: -; v_gene: TRBV4-1; CDR3aa: CASSQDRGQEGYTF; CDR3nt: TGCGCCAGCAGCCAAGATAGAGGACAAGAAGGCTACACCTTC
j_gene: TRBJ1-5; abundance: -; d_gene: -; v_gene: TRBV19; CDR3aa: CASSFTGYQHF; CDR3nt: TGTGCCAGTAGTTTTACAGGGTACCAGCATTTT
j_gene: TRBJ1-2; abundance: -; d_gene: -; v_gene: TRBV4-1; CDR3aa: CASSQDGLGWNYGYTF; CDR3nt: TGCGCCAGCAGCCAAGACGGGCTGGGCTGGAACTATGGCTACACCTTC
j_gene: TRBJ1-1; abundance: -; d_gene: TRBD1; v_gene: TRBV4-1; CDR3aa: CASSLRDSNTEAFF; CDR3nt: TGCGCCAGCAGCCTCCGGGACAGCAACACTGAAGCTTTCTTT